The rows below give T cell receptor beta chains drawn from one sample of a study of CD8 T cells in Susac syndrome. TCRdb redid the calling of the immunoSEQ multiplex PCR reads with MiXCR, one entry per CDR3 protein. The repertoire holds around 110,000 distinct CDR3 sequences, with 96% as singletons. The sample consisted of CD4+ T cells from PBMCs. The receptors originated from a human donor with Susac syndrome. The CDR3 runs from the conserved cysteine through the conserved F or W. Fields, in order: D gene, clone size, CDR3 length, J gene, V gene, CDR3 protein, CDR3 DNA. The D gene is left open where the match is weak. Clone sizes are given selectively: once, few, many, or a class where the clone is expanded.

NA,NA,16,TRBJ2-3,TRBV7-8,CASSPGLAGSTDTQYF,TGTGCCAGCAGCCCGGGGCTGGCTGGATCCACAGATACGCAGTATTTT
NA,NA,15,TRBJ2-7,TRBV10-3,CAISVRDSNNYEQYF,TGTGCCATCAGTGTTCGGGACTCGAACAACTACGAGCAGTACTTC
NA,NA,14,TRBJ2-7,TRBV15,CATSSLRVTYEQYF,TGTGCCACCAGCAGCTTACGGGTTACCTACGAGCAGTACTTC
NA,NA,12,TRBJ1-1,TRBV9,CASRRMNTEAFF,TGTGCCAGCCGGAGGATGAACACTGAAGCTTTCTTT
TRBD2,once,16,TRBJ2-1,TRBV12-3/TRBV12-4,CASSQRLAGGPWEQFF,TGTGCCAGCTCCCAAAGGCTAGCGGGAGGGCCTTGGGAGCAGTTCTTC
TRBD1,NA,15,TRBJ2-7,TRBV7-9,CASSLGLGTGYEQYF,TGTGCCAGCAGCCTCGGGTTGGGGACAGGATACGAGCAGTACTTC
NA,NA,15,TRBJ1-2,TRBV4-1,CASSQGMAPNYGYTF,TGCGCCAGCAGCCAAGGGATGGCTCCTAACTATGGCTACACCTTC
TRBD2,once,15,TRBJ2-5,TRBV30,CAWRGGLAGSETQYF,TGTGCCTGGAGGGGCGGACTAGCGGGCTCCGAGACCCAGTACTTC
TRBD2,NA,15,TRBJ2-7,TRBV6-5,CASSYGGGSGYEQYF,TGTGCCAGCAGTTACGGTGGCGGGAGTGGCTACGAGCAGTACTTC
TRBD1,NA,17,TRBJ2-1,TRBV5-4,CASSSGAGTGVYNEQFF,TGTGCCAGCAGCTCTGGGGCCGGGACAGGGGTCTACAATGAGCAGTTCTTC
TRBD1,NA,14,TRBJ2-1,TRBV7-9,CASSPGTGEDEQFF,TGTGCCAGCAGCCCCGGGACAGGGGAGGATGAGCAGTTCTTC
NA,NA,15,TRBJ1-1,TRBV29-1,CSVESALRVETEAFF,TGCAGCGTTGAGAGCGCGTTGAGGGTTGAGACTGAAGCTTTCTTT
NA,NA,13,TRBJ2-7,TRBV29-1,CSVGFRDGREQYF,TGCAGCGTTGGGTTCCGGGACGGTCGTGAGCAGTACTTC
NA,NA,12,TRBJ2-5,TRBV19,CASSIRYGSQYF,TGTGCCAGTAGTATTCGGTACGGGTCCCAGTACTTC
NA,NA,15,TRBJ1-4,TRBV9,CASSVERGRNEKLFF,TGTGCCAGCAGCGTAGAGAGGGGTCGGAATGAAAAACTGTTTTTT
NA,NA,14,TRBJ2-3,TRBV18,CASSPRQAADTQYF,TGTGCCAGCTCACCGAGACAGGCCGCAGATACGCAGTATTTT
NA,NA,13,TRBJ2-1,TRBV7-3,CASSLNYPGLVFF,TGTGCCAGCAGCTTAAATTATCCGGGATTAGTGTTCTTC
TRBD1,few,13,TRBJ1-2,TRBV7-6,CASSLGTGYGYTF,TGTGCCAGCAGCTTGGGGACAGGCTATGGCTACACCTTC
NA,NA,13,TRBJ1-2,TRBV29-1,CSVEDLNRYGYTF,TGCAGCGTTGAAGATCTAAACCGCTATGGCTACACCTTC
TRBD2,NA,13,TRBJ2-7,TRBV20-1,CSEAGGSSYEQYF,TGCAGTGAGGCGGGAGGTTCTAGCTACGAGCAGTACTTC
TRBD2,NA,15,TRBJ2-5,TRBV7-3,CASSSGLGSFETQYF,TGTGCCAGCAGCTCGGGACTAGGATCTTTTGAGACCCAGTACTTC
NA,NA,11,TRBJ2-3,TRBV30,CAWIGSNTQYF,TGTGCCTGGATTGGTAGTAATACGCAGTATTTT
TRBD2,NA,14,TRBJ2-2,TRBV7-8,CASMRGTNTGELFF,TGTGCCAGCATGCGGGGGACTAACACCGGGGAGCTGTTTTTT
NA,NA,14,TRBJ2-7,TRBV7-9,CASSLALGVNEQYF,TGTGCCAGCAGCTTAGCGCTGGGGGTTAACGAGCAGTACTTC
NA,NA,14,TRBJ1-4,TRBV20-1,CSARMGAANEKLFF,TGCAGTGCTAGGATGGGGGCAGCGAATGAAAAACTGTTTTTT
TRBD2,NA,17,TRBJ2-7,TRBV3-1,CASSSGTSGTLSYEQYF,TGTGCCAGCAGCTCAGGGACTAGCGGGACCCTCTCCTACGAGCAGTACTTC
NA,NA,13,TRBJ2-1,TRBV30,CACGPDTYNEQFF,TGTGCCTGTGGCCCGGACACGTACAATGAGCAGTTCTTC
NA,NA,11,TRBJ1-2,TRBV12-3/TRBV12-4,CATTWGYGYTF,TGTGCCACCACCTGGGGTTATGGCTACACCTTC
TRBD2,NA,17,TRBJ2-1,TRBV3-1,CASSQERAGMSYNEQFF,TGTGCCAGCAGCCAAGAAAGAGCGGGAATGTCCTACAATGAGCAGTTCTTC
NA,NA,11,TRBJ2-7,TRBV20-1,CSAWSYYEQYF,TGCAGTGCGTGGTCGTACTACGAGCAGTACTTC
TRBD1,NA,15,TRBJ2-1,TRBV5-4,CASSQPKGAPNEQFF,TGTGCCAGCAGCCAGCCCAAGGGGGCCCCCAATGAGCAGTTCTTC
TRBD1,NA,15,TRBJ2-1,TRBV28,CASSSSDRNYNEQFF,TGTGCCAGCAGTTCCTCGGACAGGAATTACAATGAGCAGTTCTTC
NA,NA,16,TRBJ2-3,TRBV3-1,CASSQDERVATDTQYF,TGTGCCAGCAGCCAAGACGAGCGGGTGGCCACAGATACGCAGTATTTT
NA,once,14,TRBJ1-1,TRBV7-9,CASRTGTQNTEAFF,TGTGCCAGCAGAACCGGGACACAGAACACTGAAGCTTTCTTT
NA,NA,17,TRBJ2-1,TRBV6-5,CASSYGDRAASSGREFF,TGTGCCAGCAGTTACGGGGACAGGGCGGCGTCTAGCGGGAGAGAATTCTTC
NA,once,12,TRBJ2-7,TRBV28,CASSLLEREQYF,TGTGCCAGCAGTTTACTGGAGAGAGAGCAGTACTTC
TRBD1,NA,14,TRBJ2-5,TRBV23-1,CASSLPGQQETQYF,TGCGCCAGCAGTCTCCCGGGACAGCAAGAGACCCAGTACTTC